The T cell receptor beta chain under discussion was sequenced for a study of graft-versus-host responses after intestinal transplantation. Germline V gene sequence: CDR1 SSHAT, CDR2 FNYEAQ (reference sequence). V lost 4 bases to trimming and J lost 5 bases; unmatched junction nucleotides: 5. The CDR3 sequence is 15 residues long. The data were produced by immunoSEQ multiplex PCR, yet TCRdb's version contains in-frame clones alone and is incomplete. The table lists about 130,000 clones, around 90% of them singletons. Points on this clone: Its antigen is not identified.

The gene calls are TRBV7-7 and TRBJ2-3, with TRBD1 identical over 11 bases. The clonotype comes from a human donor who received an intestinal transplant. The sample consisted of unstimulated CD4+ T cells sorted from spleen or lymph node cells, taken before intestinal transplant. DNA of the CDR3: TGTGCCAGCAGCTGGGGGACAGGGGGTGGAGATACGCAGTATTTT. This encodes CASSWGTGGGDTQYF.